This TCR beta chain was sequenced in a study of control samples from healthy donors and cancer patients. V lost 5 bases, J lost 4 bases, and 6 bases stayed unmatched. The CDR3 totals 15 residues. Germline lookup yields CDR1 SEHNR and CDR2 FQNEAQ (reference sequence). Sequencing used immunoSEQ multiplex PCR; TCRdb keeps in-frame clones, though not all of them. This sample has 60,000 to 100,000 clones; approximately 90% occur once, and the top ten carry 7.2%. The rearrangement links TRBV7-9 to TRBJ1-3; TRBD1 agrees at 9 bases. This sequence was found in a man over 45 in good health. What was sequenced was blood. The CDR3 sequence: CASSEGTGTGNTIYF. DNA for the CDR3: TGTGCCAGCAGCGAAGGGACAGGGACGGGAAACACCATATATTTT.